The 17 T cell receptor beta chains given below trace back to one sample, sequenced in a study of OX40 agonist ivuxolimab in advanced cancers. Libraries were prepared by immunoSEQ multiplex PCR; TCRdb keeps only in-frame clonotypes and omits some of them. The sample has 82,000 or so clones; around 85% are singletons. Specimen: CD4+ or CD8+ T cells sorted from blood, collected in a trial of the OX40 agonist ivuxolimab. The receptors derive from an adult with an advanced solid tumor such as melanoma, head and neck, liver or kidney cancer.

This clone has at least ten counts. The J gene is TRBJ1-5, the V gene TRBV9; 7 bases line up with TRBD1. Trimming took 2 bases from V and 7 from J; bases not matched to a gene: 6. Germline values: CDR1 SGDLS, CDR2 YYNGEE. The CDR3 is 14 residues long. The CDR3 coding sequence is TGTGCCAGCAGCGTCGAGGGGGCGGAACAGCCCCAGCATTTT. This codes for CASSVEGAEQPQHF.

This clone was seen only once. CDR3 loop: CASSLVLIGLPVAGGLNEQFF. The CDR3 DNA reads TGTGCCAGCAGCTTAGTTCTCATTGGGCTTCCGGTAGCGGGGGGCTTAAATGAGCAGTTCTTC. This chain links TRBV7-6 with TRBJ2-1, with 10 bases aligning to TRBD2. The CDR3 is 21 residues long. CDR1 is SGHVS, CDR2 FNYEAQ, per germline. Losses at the gene ends were 1 base for V and 7 bases for J; bases not matched to a gene: 22.

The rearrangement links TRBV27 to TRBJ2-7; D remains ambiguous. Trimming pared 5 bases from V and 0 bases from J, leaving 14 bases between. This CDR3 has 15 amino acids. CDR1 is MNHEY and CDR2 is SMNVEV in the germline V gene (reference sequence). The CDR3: CASSKLPDGSYEQYF. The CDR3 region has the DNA TGTGCCAGCAGTAAACTCCCGGACGGCTCCTACGAGCAGTACTTC.

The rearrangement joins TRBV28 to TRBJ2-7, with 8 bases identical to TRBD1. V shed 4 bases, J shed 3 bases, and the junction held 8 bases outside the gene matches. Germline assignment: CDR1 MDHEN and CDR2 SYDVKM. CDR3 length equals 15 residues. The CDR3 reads CASSYIWDRNYEQYF. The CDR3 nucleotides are TGTGCCAGCAGTTATATCTGGGACAGGAACTACGAGCAGTACTTC. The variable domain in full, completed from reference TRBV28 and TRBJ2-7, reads DVKVTQSSRYLVKRTGEKVFLECVQDMDHENMFWYRQDPGLGLRLIYFSYDVKMKEKGDIPEGYSVSREKKERFSLILESASTNQTSMYLCASSYIWDRNYEQYFGPGTRLTVT.

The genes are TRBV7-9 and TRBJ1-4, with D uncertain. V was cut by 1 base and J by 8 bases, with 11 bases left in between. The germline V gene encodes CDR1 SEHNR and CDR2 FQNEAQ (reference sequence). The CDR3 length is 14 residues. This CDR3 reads CASSLGFSSEKLFF. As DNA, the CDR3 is TGTGCCAGCAGCTTAGGATTTTCTAGCGAAAAACTGTTTTTT.

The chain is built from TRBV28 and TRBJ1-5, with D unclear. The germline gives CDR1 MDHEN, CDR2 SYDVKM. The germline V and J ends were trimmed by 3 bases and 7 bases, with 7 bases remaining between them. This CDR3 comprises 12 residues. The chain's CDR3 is CASSLKGQPQHF. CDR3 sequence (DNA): TGTGCCAGCAGTTTGAAAGGGCAGCCCCAGCATTTT.

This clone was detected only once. Here the CDR3 reads CASSYDRNAYEQYF. CDR3 DNA sequence: TGTGCCAGCAGCTATGACAGAAACGCCTACGAGCAGTACTTC. The chain combines TRBV7-2 with TRBJ2-7; D is possibly TRBD1 (5 bases). The CDR3 runs 14 residues. The germline V and J ends were trimmed by 4 bases and 2 bases, with 12 bases remaining between them. The germline gives CDR1 SGHTA, CDR2 FQGNSA.

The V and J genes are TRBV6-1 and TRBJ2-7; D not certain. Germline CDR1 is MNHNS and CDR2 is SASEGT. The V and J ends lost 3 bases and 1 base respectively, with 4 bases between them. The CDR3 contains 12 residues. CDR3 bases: TGTGCCAGCAGTGACACTTCCTACGAGCAGTACTTC. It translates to CASSDTSYEQYF.

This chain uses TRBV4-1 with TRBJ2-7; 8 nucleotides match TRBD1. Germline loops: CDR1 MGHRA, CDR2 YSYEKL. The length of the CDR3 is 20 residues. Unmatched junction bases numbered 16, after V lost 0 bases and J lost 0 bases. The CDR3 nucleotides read TGCGCCAGCAGCCAAGATCGAGGGCAGGGGGCTCGAATAAGCTCCTACGAGCAGTACTTC. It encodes CASSQDRGQGARISSYEQYF.

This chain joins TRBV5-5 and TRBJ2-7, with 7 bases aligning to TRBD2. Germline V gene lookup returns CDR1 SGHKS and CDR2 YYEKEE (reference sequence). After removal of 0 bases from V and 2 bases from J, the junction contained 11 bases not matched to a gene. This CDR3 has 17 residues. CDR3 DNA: TGTGCCAGCAGCTTGGGGCTCTCCAGCGGGGCTACCTACGAGCAGTACTTC. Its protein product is CASSLGLSSGATYEQYF.

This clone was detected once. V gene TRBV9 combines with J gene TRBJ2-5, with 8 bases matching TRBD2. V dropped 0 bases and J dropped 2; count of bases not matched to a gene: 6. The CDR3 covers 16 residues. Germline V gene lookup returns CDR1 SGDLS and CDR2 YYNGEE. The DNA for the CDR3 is TGTGCCAGCAGCGTAGTACCAGCGGGGGATCAAGAGACCCAGTACTTC. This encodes CASSVVPAGDQETQYF.

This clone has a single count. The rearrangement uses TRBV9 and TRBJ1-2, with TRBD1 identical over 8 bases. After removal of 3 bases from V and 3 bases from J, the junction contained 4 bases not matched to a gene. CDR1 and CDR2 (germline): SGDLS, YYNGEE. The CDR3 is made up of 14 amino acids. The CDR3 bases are TGTGCCAGCAGCGCGACAGGGGATCACTATGGCTACACCTTC. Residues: CASSATGDHYGYTF.

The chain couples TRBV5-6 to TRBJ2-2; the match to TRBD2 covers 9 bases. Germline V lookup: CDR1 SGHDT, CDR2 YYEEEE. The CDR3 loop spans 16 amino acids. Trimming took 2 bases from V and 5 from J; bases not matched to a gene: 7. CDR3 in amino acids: CASSFPLAGATGELFF. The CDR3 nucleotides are TGTGCCAGCAGCTTTCCGTTAGCGGGGGCAACCGGGGAGCTGTTTTTT.

The CDR3 sequence is CASSPLAGEKVETQYF. CDR3 coding DNA: TGTGCCAGCTCACCTCTAGCGGGGGAGAAGGTCGAGACCCAGTACTTC. The rearrangement joins TRBV18 to TRBJ2-5; 10 bases align to TRBD2. The V gene end was trimmed by 3 bases and the J gene end by 5 bases; junction bases not matched to a gene: 9. The CDR3 runs 16 residues. Per germline, CDR1 KGHSH and CDR2 LQKENI.

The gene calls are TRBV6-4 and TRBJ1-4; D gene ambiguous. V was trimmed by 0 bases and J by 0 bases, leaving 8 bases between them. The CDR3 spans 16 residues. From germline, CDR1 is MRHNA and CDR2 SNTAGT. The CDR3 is CASSDSAGPTNEKLFF. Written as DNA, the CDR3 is TGTGCCAGCAGTGACTCGGCGGGTCCAACTAATGAAAAACTGTTTTTT.

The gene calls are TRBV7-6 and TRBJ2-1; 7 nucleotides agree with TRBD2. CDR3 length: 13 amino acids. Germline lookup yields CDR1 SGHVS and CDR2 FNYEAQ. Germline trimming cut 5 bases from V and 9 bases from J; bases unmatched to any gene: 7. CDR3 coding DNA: TGTGCCAGCAGCAACGACCCGGGGGGTGAGCAGTTCTTC. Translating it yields CASSNDPGGEQFF. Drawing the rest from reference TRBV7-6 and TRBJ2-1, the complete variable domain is GAGVSQSPRYKVTKRGQDVALRCDPISGHVSLYWYRQALGQGPEFLTYFNYEAQQDKSGLPNDRFSAERPEGSISTLTIQRTEQRDSAMYRCASSNDPGGEQFFGPGTRLTVL.

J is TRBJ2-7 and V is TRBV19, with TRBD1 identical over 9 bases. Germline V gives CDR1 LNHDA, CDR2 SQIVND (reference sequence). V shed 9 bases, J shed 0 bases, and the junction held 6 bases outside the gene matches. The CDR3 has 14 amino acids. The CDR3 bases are TGTGCCAGCACGACAGGGGGTGGCTCCTACGAGCAGTACTTC. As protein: CASTTGGGSYEQYF.